This T cell receptor beta chain was sequenced during a study of T cell responses to AZD1222 COVID-19 vaccine. Study-wide results and caveats: With dominance at 160-218 and 743-854, vaccine-associated CD4 TCRs spanned spike. At baseline, seropositivity was found in only a handful of AZD1222 recipients. In a largely white British group with more females than males, clonal diversity was possibly underestimated.

The CDR3 length is 12 residues. V gave up 4 bases and J gave up 0 bases, with 4 bases separating them. Germline CDR1 reads SQVTM; CDR2 reads ANQGSEA. Repertoires were generated with immunoSEQ multiplex PCR, while TCRdb's copy carries only in-frame clones and drops some. The sample includes 95,000 to 100,000 clones, around 84% of them seen just once. Comments on this clone: The antigen is unknown.

The source is an adult in good health. Sample: peripheral blood, taken on day 0 of AZD1222 vaccination. The gene calls are TRBV29-1 and TRBJ1-3; D is uncertain. The CDR3 region is CSVVSSGNTIYF. The DNA for the CDR3 is TGCAGCGTTGTATCCTCTGGAAACACCATATATTTT.